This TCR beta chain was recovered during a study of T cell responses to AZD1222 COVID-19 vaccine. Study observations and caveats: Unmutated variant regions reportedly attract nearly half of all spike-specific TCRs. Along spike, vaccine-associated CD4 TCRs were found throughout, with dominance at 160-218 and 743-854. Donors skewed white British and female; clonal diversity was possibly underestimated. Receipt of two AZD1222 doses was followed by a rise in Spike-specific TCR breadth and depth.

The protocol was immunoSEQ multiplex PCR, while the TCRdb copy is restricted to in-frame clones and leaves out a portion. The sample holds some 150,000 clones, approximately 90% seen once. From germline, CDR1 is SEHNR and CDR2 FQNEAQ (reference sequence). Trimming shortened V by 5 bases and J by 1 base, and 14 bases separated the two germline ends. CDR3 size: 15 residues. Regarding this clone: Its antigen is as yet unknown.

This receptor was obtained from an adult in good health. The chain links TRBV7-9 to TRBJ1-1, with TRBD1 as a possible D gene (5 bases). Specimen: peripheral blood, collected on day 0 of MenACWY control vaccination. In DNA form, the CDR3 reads TGTGCCAGCAGCCAACGCGTGGGGGAGAACACTGAAGCTTTCTTT. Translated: CASSQRVGENTEAFF.